The T cell receptor beta chain under discussion was sequenced for a study of shared clonotypes between healthy human individuals. General study findings and limits: Among non-shared clonotypes, generation probabilities were lower than among those shared by all four donors.

In the original analysis: ImmunoSEQ sequences covered only the junction and lacked quality scores; filtering therefore differed. Sequencing was performed with immunoSEQ multiplex PCR; in TCRdb, only in-frame clones are kept and a portion is missing. D and trimming were read from the DNA, whereas the V and J calls and clone size are those reported in that table. This sample has about 2 million clones; approximately 95% occur once, and the top ten carry roughly 0.13%. There were no recent acute infections or vaccinations among the donors, who were healthy HIV-negative adults. Worth noting for this clone: Its antigen remains unidentified. This may be a read error, as it is one base from a much larger clone. Other nucleotide sequences from this sample produce the same CDR3.

The source is a man aged 18-30 years in good health. Sequenced input: naive CD4+ T cells sorted from blood. The sample's subset: CD45RA+ positively selected.

The CDR3 bases are TGTGCCAGCAGCTCCGGGACTAGCGGGGCCTACGAGCAGTACTTC. Protein: CASSSGTSGAYEQYF. The chain couples TRBV28 to TRBJ2-7; 13 nucleotides align to TRBD2. This CDR3 comprises 15 residues. Losses at the gene ends were 6 bases for V and 2 bases for J; bases not matched to a gene: 4. Germline CDR1 and CDR2: MDHEN and SYDVKM.